This T cell receptor beta chain was recorded in a study of cytomegalovirus exposure and HLA in healthy donors (dated by TCRdb to 2017 to 2019). Background for the entire study: An earlier analysis of some 500 of the donors reported about 290 Gb of sequence data and 117 million unique TCR beta sequences from some 180 million T cells. Roughly 5 DR-DQ haplotypes were treated as single units for association and clustering because of strong linkage in the cohort. On average, about 200,000 unique TCR beta nucleotide sequences were sequenced per donor among about 400 genotyped donors of the cohort, with roughly a sixth of those sequences being non-productive. A later genetic analysis used genome-wide SNP genotypes for about 60% of the roughly 700 donors, treating that subset as a discovery cohort. The study aimed to test whether cataloging public T cell receptors could reveal signatures of past pathogen exposure. The study used immunosequencing to profile the T cell repertoires of approximately 640 subjects and linked those repertoires to cytomegalovirus serostatus. In addition to the first cohort of 666 subjects, a separate validation cohort of over 90 different subjects was used. Approximately 300 gigabases of sequencing data and around 85 million unique TCR sequences made up an early release that covered approximately 700 HLA-typed donors. The genetic ancestry cluster associated with self-reported Caucasian donors included roughly four fifths of the roughly 400 genotyped donors. The number of donors typed differed by locus, with roughly 629-640 for A, B, C, DRB1 and DQB1, 522 for DQA1, under 610 for DPA1, and some 450 for DPB1. Rather than using new phenotypic data, the later analysis identified candidate immune exposures from TCR beta sequences and from how often those sequences occurred across donors. Both class I and class II loci were covered by HLA typing, at four-digit resolution. High-throughput TCR immunosequencing, statistical association of individual TCRs with disease status, and machine learning were combined to predict cytomegalovirus infection status. To decide whether each TCR beta V gene segment behaved as functional or pseudogenic, an earlier analysis of fewer than 750 of the donors relied on high-throughput TCR beta sequencing. To study patterns of TCR occurrence, a later analysis re-analyzed previously published TCR beta repertoires from 700 or so donors and added high-resolution HLA genotyping. Donor age, sex, ethnicity and CMV serostatus were collected together with the repertoire data. All discovery cohort repertoires had been generated using a single sequencing platform.

In total, over 600 healthy bone marrow donors made up the cohort. All cohort members were sampled while nominally healthy, although unrecorded immune exposures were likely present. The donor tested CMV seropositive, placing the donor among the 290 or so seropositive members of the cohort. Each donor provided a peripheral blood sample, and peripheral blood mononuclear cells were used for TCR beta sequencing. The Qiagen DNeasy Blood Extraction Kit was used to extract genomic DNA from the blood cell samples. As concerns this clone: The antigen this receptor binds is unknown. No base qualities exist here, and no much larger clone lies one base off it.

The receptor library was made with the immunoSEQ multiplex PCR assay. For the multiplex PCR, a mixture combining 60 forward primers for TCR Vbeta segments and 13 reverse primers for TCR Jbeta segments was used. Amplification of the CDR3 region of rearranged TCR beta genes was performed with a multiplex PCR assay on genomic DNA. Amplified TCR beta libraries were sequenced as 87-base-pair reads on the Illumina HiSeq System. Processing in the source paper ran as follows. In a later analysis, roughly 80 million unique TCR beta chains were counted across the roughly 610 repertoires, and roughly 9.9 million of these chains were shared by at least two donors. Raw reads were error-corrected and collapsed into unique sequences with a nearest-neighbor algorithm that merged closely related sequences to remove PCR and sequencing errors. To assign V, D and J gene segments, CDR3 sequences were aligned to IMGT reference sequences. For a sequence to be retained, at least a six-nucleotide match to both a V gene segment and a J gene segment was required. A rearrangement counted as productive if the CDR3 had no stop codons and remained in frame with V and J, and every other rearrangement counted as non-productive. Following IMGT convention, CDR3 was defined as the stretch from the second conserved V-encoded cysteine to the conserved J-encoded phenylalanine. The earlier analysis of more than 450 of the donors excluded sequences that lacked an unambiguous match to a single V gene segment. An earlier analysis of 587 of the donors classified V segments as functional when productive rearrangements were above 56.7% and as segregating when the standard deviation between donors was above 5%. A statistical classification framework was developed to diagnose cytomegalovirus status using the catalog of TCR beta chain sequences. In a later analysis, V and J genes were assigned by comparing TCR nucleotide sequences against IMGT/GENE-DB human TR gene sequences. In a later analysis, CDR3 sequences and most-parsimonious VDJ recombination scenarios were assigned using the TCRdist pipeline. In a later analysis, each TCR beta chain was defined by its CDR3 amino acid sequence together with its V-gene family, and reads lacking a unique V-gene family were excluded. In a later analysis, around 650 highly shared, low-generation-probability nucleotide sequences were removed to address suspected cross-contamination and a sequencing artifact. For each public chain, a later analysis derived a clonal expansion index from normalized ranks of inferred template counts within each repertoire. A later analysis computed generation probabilities with a VDJ recombination model fitted to out-of-frame rearrangements, and checked the results against IGoR. In a later analysis, TCR-TCR, TCR-HLA and TCR-CMV co-occurrence was scored with hypergeometric tests, and a repertoire-size bias correction was applied to TCR pairs. To estimate false discovery rates, a later analysis permuted the HLA or CMV assignments 20 times. In a later analysis, co-occurring TCRs were grouped using DBSCAN, with TCRdist sequence similarity added in when clustering inside HLA-allele-positive subsets. For co-occurrence clustering, repertoires with fewer than 30,000 or more than 120,000 public chains were excluded, along with five or six repertoires with anomalous nucleotide sharing. The table comes from immuneACCESS by way of TCRdb, which keeps in-frame sequences with V and J called. Part of the clones is missing from these tables; in studies checked, under half for an unresolved V gene and the rest for unknown reasons. That table gives V, J and clone size, and the DNA gave D and trimming. In all, the sample holds roughly 120,000 clones, and around three quarters of those were seen once. Roughly 5% of the sample is taken by the ten largest.

Overall results and qualifications from the work: A further reported finding was that TCR beta sequences accurately predicted the HLA-A and HLA-B alleles for most subjects in the first cohort. Specific HLA alleles were associated with over 15,000 TCR beta sequences at a false discovery rate of 0.05 in a later analysis. A later analysis found that TCR association rates varied across HLA loci, with DRB1 alleles showing the most associated TCRs and HLA-C alleles the fewest. Most CMV-associated TCR beta chains appeared to be HLA-restricted in a later analysis, and the HLA associations seemed to be driven largely by CMV exposure. Presence/absence analyses assumed roughly uniform sequencing depth across donors, an assumption that may not hold. About 17 rarely observed V segments, including chromosome 9 orphons, were excluded from the earlier analysis of approximately 500 of the donors because counts were too low. When HLA alleles, especially DR and DQ, strongly co-occurred, attributing TCR associations to individual alleles was difficult. Compared with equally common non-associated chains, HLA-associated TCR beta chains in a later analysis were more clonally expanded and had lower generation probabilities. Because HLA typing was unavailable for some donors at each locus, only the typed subset was used in association tests. A later genetic analysis associated a missense DCLRE1C variant with V-gene and J-gene trimming of TCR beta chains, and an independent cohort replicated the association. Broadly in line with IMGT annotations, most TCR beta V segments showed up in productive rearrangements about 87% or about 30% of the time in an earlier analysis of some 590 of the donors. Most TCR sequences were seen in very few donors, while some public TCRs were found in many individuals. A later analysis reported that several top co-occurrence clusters appeared linked to parvovirus B19, influenza, CMV and Epstein-Barr virus. This cohort had only TCR beta chains sequenced, and the lack of alpha or paired-chain data limited which features could be detected. Some IMGT-functional V segments, including TRBV6-2 and TRBV6-3, could not be distinguished by the 87-base-pair reads and were therefore excluded. CMV serostatus was the only immune exposure information available for the cohort. The authors suggested that the approach could potentially be extended to other disease states and immunological phenotypes. Three of the identified cytomegalovirus-associated TCR beta chains were confirmed in vitro to be specific for cytomegalovirus antigens. In the study, about 150 TCR beta chains were listed as associated with cytomegalovirus. A later genetic analysis reported fewer N-insertions in productive TCRs among donors in an Asian-associated ancestry cluster than the roughly 620-donor mean. In both the original and validation cohorts, the classifier was reported to diagnose cytomegalovirus status with high specificity and sensitivity. Correlated functional status among segregating V segments might be attributable to linkage disequilibrium, but an unknown experimental factor could not be ruled out. A group of highly shared sequence variants was considered likely to be a technical artifact of the sequencing pipeline.

Between the V and J ends, shortened by 4 bases and 8 bases respectively, the junction contains 23 bases. From a lookup of the germline V gene (reference sequence), CDR1 and CDR2 are GTSNPN and SVGIG. From its cysteine to its phenylalanine, the CDR3 spans 15 amino acids. The kept DNA is CDR3 alone, 45 bases in frame from the first base. Recombination connected TRBV30 to TRBJ1-2; a weak D assignment points to TRBD1 (5 bases agree). The receptor was derived from a middle-aged man in good health and CMV-seropositive. Input material: PBMCs. The nucleotide sequence is given as TGTGCCTGGACCGCAATACTCCAGGGTGGCCGAGGCTACACCTTC. This codes for CAWTAILQGGRGYTF.